This T cell receptor (beta chain) was recorded in a study of Tregs in tolerant kidney transplant recipients. Unstimulated regulatory T cells (CD4+CD25+CD127-), CD4+CD25- non-regulatory cells, CD4 and CD8 cells were FACS-sorted from thawed PBMCs. Regarding the study as a whole: The most relevant donor-specific Treg TCRbeta repertoire apparently came from expansion with activated donor B cells.

Comments on this clone: As yet, its antigen is unknown.

Trimming cost V 2 bases and J 1 base, with 5 bases left between them. Looked up from germline, CDR1 is MGHDK and CDR2 is SYGVNS. This CDR3 contains 13 residues. Clones were read by immunoSEQ multiplex PCR, and TCRdb kept only the in-frame ones, dropping some. The sample lists some 250,000 clones; roughly 80% were seen once. The clonotype was recovered from a human donor in good health. The specimen was CD4+ T cells from blood. J is TRBJ1-1 and V is TRBV25-1; D remains ambiguous. The CDR3 nucleotides read TGTGCCAGCAGTGAAATTGGGAACACTGAAGCTTTCTTT. Translating gives CASSEIGNTEAFF.